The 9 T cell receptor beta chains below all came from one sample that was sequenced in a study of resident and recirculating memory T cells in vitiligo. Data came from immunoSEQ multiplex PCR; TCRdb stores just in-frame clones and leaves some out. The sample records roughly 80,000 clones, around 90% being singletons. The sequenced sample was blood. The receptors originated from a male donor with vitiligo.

CDR3 amino acids: CATNRDTYEQYF. DNA of the CDR3: TGTGCCACCAACAGAGATACCTACGAGCAGTACTTC. The chain employs TRBV28 and TRBJ2-7, with no clear D. Trimming removed 10 bases from V and 2 bases from J, with 12 bases in between. The V gene's germline CDR1 is MDHEN and CDR2 SYDVKM. The CDR3 totals 12 residues.

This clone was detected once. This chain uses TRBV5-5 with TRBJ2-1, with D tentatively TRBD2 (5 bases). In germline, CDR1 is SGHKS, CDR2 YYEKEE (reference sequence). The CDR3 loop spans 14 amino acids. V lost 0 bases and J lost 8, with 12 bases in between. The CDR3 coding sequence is TGTGCCAGCAGCTTGGAGGACTCCCTCTATGAGCAGTTCTTC. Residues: CASSLEDSLYEQFF.

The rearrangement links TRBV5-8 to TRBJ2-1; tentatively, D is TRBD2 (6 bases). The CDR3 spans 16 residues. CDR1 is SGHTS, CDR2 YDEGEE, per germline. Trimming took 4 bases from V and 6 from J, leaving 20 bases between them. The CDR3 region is CASSPGYGRRGNEQFF. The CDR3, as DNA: TGTGCCAGCAGCCCGGGGTACGGGAGAAGGGGCAATGAGCAGTTCTTC.

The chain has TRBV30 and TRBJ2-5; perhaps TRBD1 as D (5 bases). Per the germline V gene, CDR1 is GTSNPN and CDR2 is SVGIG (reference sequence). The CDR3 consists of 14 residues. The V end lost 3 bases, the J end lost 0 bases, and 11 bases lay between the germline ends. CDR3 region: CAWRKLGHQETQYF. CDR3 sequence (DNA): TGTGCCTGGAGGAAGCTGGGGCACCAAGAGACCCAGTACTTC.

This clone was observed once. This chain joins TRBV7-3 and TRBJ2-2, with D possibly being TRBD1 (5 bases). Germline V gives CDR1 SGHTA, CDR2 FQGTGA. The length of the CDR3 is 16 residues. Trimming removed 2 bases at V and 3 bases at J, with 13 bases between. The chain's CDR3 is CASSLDSARDTGELFF. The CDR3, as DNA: TGTGCCAGCAGCTTAGACAGCGCTCGGGACACCGGGGAGCTGTTTTTT.

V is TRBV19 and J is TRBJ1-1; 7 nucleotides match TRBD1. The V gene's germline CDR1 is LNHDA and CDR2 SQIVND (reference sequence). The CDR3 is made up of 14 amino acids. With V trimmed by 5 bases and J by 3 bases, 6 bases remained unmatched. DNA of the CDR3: TGTGCCAGTAGTCGAAGCAGGGGGGACACTGAAGCTTTCTTT. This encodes CASSRSRGDTEAFF.

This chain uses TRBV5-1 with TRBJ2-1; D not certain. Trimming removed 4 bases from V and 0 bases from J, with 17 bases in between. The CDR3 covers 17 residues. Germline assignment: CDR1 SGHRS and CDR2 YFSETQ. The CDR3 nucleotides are TGCGCCAGCAGCCCGGGTGTCTCTACGAGCTCCTACAATGAGCAGTTCTTC. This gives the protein CASSPGVSTSSYNEQFF. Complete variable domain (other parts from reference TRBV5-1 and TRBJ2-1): KAGVTQTPRYLIKTRGQQVTLSCSPISGHRSVSWYQQTPGQGLQFLFEYFSETQRNKGNFPGRFSGRQFSNSRSEMNVSTLELGDSALYLCASSPGVSTSSYNEQFFGPGTRLTVL.

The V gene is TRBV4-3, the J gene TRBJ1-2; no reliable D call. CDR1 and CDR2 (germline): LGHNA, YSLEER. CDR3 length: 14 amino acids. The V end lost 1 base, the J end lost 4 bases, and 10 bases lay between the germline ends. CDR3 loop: CASSQGVAPYGYTF. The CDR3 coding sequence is TGCGCCAGCAGCCAAGGAGTAGCTCCCTATGGCTACACCTTC.

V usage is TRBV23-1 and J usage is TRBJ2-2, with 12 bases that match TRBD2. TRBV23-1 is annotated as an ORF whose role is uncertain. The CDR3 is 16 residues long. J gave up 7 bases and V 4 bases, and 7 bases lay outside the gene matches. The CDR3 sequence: CASSPRLAGVVGELFF. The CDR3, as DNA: TGCGCCAGCAGTCCTCGACTAGCGGGAGTCGTCGGGGAGCTGTTTTTT.